This T cell receptor beta chain came from a study of blood T cell repertoires in COVID-19. Germline lookup yields CDR1 GTSNPN and CDR2 SVGIG (reference sequence). The trim removed 4 bases at V and 4 bases at J, leaving 10 bases unmatched. The length of the CDR3 is 15 residues. Per the original methods: Amplification with reference gene primers provided the estimates of nucleated cell counts. TCRdb keeps only in-frame clones here, not all; method: immunoSEQ multiplex PCR. The V and J calls and clone size come from that table; D and trimming were worked out from the DNA. The top ten hold around 6% of the sample, which has 160,000 or so clones, 80% seen once. Cohort 3 donors were reported recovered after two negative PCRs, clearance, or symptom resolution.

The chain joins TRBV30 to TRBJ2-1; 7 bases agree with TRBD2. The sequence was collected from a man aged 35 to 55 who had recovered from COVID-19. Sequenced sample: PBMCs or T cells enriched from blood (not recorded which). The CDR3 region is CAWMLTGTKYNEQFF. The CDR3 nucleotides are TGTGCCTGGATGTTAACCGGGACTAAGTACAATGAGCAGTTCTTC.